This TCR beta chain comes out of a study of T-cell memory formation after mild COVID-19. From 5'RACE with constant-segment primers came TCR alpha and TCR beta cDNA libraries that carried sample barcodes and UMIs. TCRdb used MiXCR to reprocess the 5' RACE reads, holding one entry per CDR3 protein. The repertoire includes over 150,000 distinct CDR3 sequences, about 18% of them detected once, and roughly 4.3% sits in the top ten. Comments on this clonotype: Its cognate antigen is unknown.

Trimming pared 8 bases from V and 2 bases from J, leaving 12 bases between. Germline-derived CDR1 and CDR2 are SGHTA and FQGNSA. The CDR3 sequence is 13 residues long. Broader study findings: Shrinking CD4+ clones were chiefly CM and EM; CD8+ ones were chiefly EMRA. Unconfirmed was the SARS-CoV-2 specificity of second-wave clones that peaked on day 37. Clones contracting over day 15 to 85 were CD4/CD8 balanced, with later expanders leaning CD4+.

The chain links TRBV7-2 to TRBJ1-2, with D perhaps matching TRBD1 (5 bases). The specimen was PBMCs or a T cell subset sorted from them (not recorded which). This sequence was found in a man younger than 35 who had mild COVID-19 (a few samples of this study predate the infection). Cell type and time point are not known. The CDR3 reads CASRGLGNYGYTF. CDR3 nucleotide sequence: TGTGCCAGCCGGGGGTTAGGAAACTATGGCTACACCTTC.